Sequencing of this TCR beta chain was carried out in a study of identical twins. This CDR3 spans 14 amino acids. Germline V lookup: CDR1 MNHEY, CDR2 SVGEGT. Template switching supplied a universal primer site; unique molecular identifiers were carried on the cDNA. One entry per CDR3 protein results from TCRdb running MiXCR on the 5' RACE reads. Counted here are just over 450,000 distinct CDR3 sequences, 11% to 15% occurring once; the ten biggest clones make up approximately 0.52%. About this clonotype itself: One base away lies a much larger clone, so this may be a sequencing read error.

The sample was also linked to a second study, of yellow fever vaccine responses in identical twins.

The source material was CD4+ T cells sorted from blood. This chain links TRBV6-2 or TRBV6-3 with TRBJ2-7; possible D gene TRBD2, 5 bases. The source is a young woman in good health. The CDR3 DNA sequence: TGTGCCAGCAGTTACTCGACTATATTCTACGATCAGTACTTC. Translated: CASSYSTIFYDQYF.